This record covers a single T cell receptor beta chain. Its antigen is unknown. This table comes from immunoSEQ multiplex PCR, and its TCRdb copy is limited to in-frame clones, with some not included. The sample includes fewer than 70,000 clones, 70% to 90% of them seen just once. These data are taken from a study of OX40 agonist ivuxolimab in advanced cancers. Background on the study: The eligibility criteria allowed prior anti-PD-1, anti-PD-L1 or anti-CTLA-4 therapy, and around 40% had some. Three patients showed partial responses: one hepatocellular carcinoma and two cutaneous melanoma cases.

With 9 bases removed from V and 5 bases from J, the gap between germline ends came to 11 bases. Germline loops: CDR1 ENHRY, CDR2 SYGVKD. The CDR3 contains 11 residues. Study conclusions and caveats: CD8+ T cells (on average) carried more expanded clones than CD4+ T cells. The work left the antigen specificity of expanded peripheral T cells undetermined.

The chain couples TRBV10-3 to TRBJ2-7; TRBD2 might be the D (5 bases). Source: CD4+ or CD8+ T cells sorted from blood, taken in a trial of the OX40 agonist ivuxolimab. The receptor was isolated from an adult with an advanced solid tumor such as melanoma, head and neck, liver or kidney cancer. The CDR3: CAMGSGNEQYF. CDR3 bases: TGTGCCATGGGAAGCGGAAACGAGCAGTACTTC.